The present TCR beta chain was sequenced within a study of cytomegalovirus exposure and HLA in healthy donors. The wider study: Researchers previously reported finding roughly 120 million unique TCR beta sequences from about 170 million T cells.

With respect to this clone: What it recognizes is unknown.

With 60 Vbeta and 13 Jbeta primers, the PCR was carried out. The assay was immunoSEQ multiplex PCR, and TCRdb's table has in-frame clones only and misses some. The sample shows about 130,000 clones, around 80% of them seen only once. The germline V gene has CDR1 SNHLY and CDR2 FYNNEI. Unmatched junction bases numbered 10, after V lost 10 bases and J lost 7 bases. CDR3 size: 15 residues. Points from the study as a whole: Sequencing probably produced one cluster of sequence variants that were highly shared. A further, later analysis showed that HLA-associated TCR beta chains (compared with equally common others) were more clonally expanded.

Sequencing used PBMCs. The chain employs TRBV2 and TRBJ2-2, with 12 bases fitting TRBD1. This TCR was sampled from a female donor in good health and CMV-seropositive. This CDR3 reads CAIKPGQGAVGELFF. The CDR3 nucleotides are TGTGCCATCAAACCGGGACAGGGGGCAGTCGGGGAGCTGTTTTTT.